This is a list of T cell receptor beta chains from one sample in a study of T cell responses to AZD1222 COVID-19 vaccine. Measured with immunoSEQ multiplex PCR; TCRdb has only the in-frame clones, and not every one. The repertoire has about 150,000 clones, approximately 85% of them found once; the top ten carry about 3.8%. The material sequenced was peripheral blood, taken on day 0 of MenACWY control vaccination. These receptors all come from an adult in good health. The CDR3 runs from the conserved cysteine through the conserved F or W. The order of the fields is clone size, D gene, J gene, V gene, CDR3 length, CDR3 protein, CDR3 DNA. A D gene is named only where the DNA matches it firmly. Where a row states a size, it is once, few, many or the class of an expanded clone; other rows omit it.

clone_size: -; d_call: -; j_call: TRBJ1-4; v_call: TRBV7-2; cdr3_length: 15; cdr3_aa: CASSPKGGRYEKLFF; cdr3_nt: TGTGCCAGCAGCCCCAAGGGGGGGCGTTACGAAAAACTGTTTTTT
clone_size: -; d_call: TRBD2; j_call: TRBJ2-4; v_call: TRBV19; cdr3_length: 17; cdr3_aa: CASSPGGGPSAKNIQYF; cdr3_nt: TGTGCCAGTAGCCCGGGCGGGGGGCCCTCAGCCAAAAACATTCAGTACTTC
clone_size: -; d_call: -; j_call: TRBJ2-5; v_call: TRBV2; cdr3_length: 14; cdr3_aa: CASIRDAARETQYF; cdr3_nt: TGTGCCAGCATCCGGGACGCGGCGCGAGAGACCCAGTACTTC
clone_size: -; d_call: -; j_call: TRBJ1-2; v_call: TRBV19; cdr3_length: 15; cdr3_aa: CASSSGDVANYGYTF; cdr3_nt: TGTGCCAGTAGTTCCGGGGACGTCGCTAACTATGGCTACACCTTC
clone_size: -; d_call: -; j_call: TRBJ1-1; v_call: TRBV6-1; cdr3_length: 15; cdr3_aa: CASSVEGGMNTEAFF; cdr3_nt: TGTGCCAGCAGTGTAGAGGGGGGGATGAACACTGAAGCTTTCTTT
clone_size: -; d_call: -; j_call: TRBJ2-3; v_call: TRBV19; cdr3_length: 12; cdr3_aa: CASSMTGSTQYF; cdr3_nt: TGTGCCAGTAGCATGACTGGAAGTACGCAGTATTTT
clone_size: once; d_call: TRBD2; j_call: TRBJ2-1; v_call: TRBV13; cdr3_length: 22; cdr3_aa: CASSSTLLPGGGALLGYNEQFF; cdr3_nt: TGTGCCAGCAGCTCCACCCTTTTGCCCGGCGGGGGGGCCTTGTTGGGATACAATGAGCAGTTCTTC
clone_size: -; d_call: -; j_call: TRBJ2-3; v_call: TRBV6-2/TRBV6-3; cdr3_length: 16; cdr3_aa: CASSFPGRLATDTQYF; cdr3_nt: TGTGCCAGCAGTTTCCCGGGACGGCTAGCCACAGATACGCAGTATTTT
clone_size: -; d_call: -; j_call: TRBJ2-7; v_call: TRBV5-1; cdr3_length: 14; cdr3_aa: CASSLGGSWDEQYF; cdr3_nt: TGCGCCAGCAGCTTAGGGGGGTCTTGGGACGAGCAGTACTTC
clone_size: few; d_call: TRBD1; j_call: TRBJ1-1; v_call: TRBV9; cdr3_length: 17; cdr3_aa: CASSDRSDRGQNTEAFF; cdr3_nt: TGTGCCAGCAGCGACCGATCGGACAGGGGTCAGAACACTGAAGCTTTCTTT
clone_size: -; d_call: -; j_call: TRBJ2-5; v_call: TRBV5-8; cdr3_length: 14; cdr3_aa: CASSLVSGRETQYF; cdr3_nt: TGTGCCAGCAGCTTGGTTTCAGGGAGAGAGACCCAGTACTTC
clone_size: few; d_call: TRBD2; j_call: TRBJ2-7; v_call: TRBV7-2; cdr3_length: 15; cdr3_aa: CASSTRTSGGREQYF; cdr3_nt: TGTGCCAGCAGCACCCGGACTAGCGGGGGGAGGGAGCAGTACTTC
clone_size: -; d_call: -; j_call: TRBJ1-1; v_call: TRBV10-3; cdr3_length: 15; cdr3_aa: CAISELPRSNTEAFF; cdr3_nt: TGTGCCATCAGTGAGTTACCAAGGTCGAACACTGAAGCTTTCTTT
clone_size: -; d_call: -; j_call: TRBJ1-2; v_call: TRBV28; cdr3_length: 14; cdr3_aa: CASRNGDPGEGYTF; cdr3_nt: TGTGCCAGCAGGAACGGGGACCCGGGGGAGGGCTACACCTTC
clone_size: -; d_call: TRBD1; j_call: TRBJ1-4; v_call: TRBV30; cdr3_length: 15; cdr3_aa: CACRGLAGGKEKLFF; cdr3_nt: TGTGCCTGCCGTGGGTTGGCAGGGGGAAAGGAAAAACTGTTTTTT
clone_size: -; d_call: TRBD1; j_call: TRBJ2-5; v_call: TRBV7-2; cdr3_length: 15; cdr3_aa: CASSFTGVYQETQYF; cdr3_nt: TGTGCCAGCAGCTTCACAGGGGTGTACCAAGAGACCCAGTACTTC
clone_size: once; d_call: -; j_call: TRBJ1-2; v_call: TRBV4-1; cdr3_length: 14; cdr3_aa: CASSQGRGRGVRTF; cdr3_nt: TGCGCCAGCAGCCAAGGCCGGGGGCGCGGGGTCAGGACCTTC
clone_size: -; d_call: TRBD1; j_call: TRBJ2-3; v_call: TRBV7-3; cdr3_length: 15; cdr3_aa: CASSPVDRGTDTQYF; cdr3_nt: TGTGCCAGCAGCCCTGTGGACAGGGGTACAGATACGCAGTATTTT
clone_size: -; d_call: -; j_call: TRBJ2-2; v_call: TRBV7-2; cdr3_length: 13; cdr3_aa: CASRGERIGELFF; cdr3_nt: TGTGCCAGCAGAGGGGAACGGATCGGGGAGCTGTTTTTT
clone_size: -; d_call: -; j_call: TRBJ2-7; v_call: TRBV4-1; cdr3_length: 14; cdr3_aa: CASSQESGGNEQYF; cdr3_nt: TGCGCCAGCAGCCAAGAATCCGGGGGCAACGAGCAGTACTTC
clone_size: once; d_call: -; j_call: TRBJ2-7; v_call: TRBV3-1/TRBV3-2; cdr3_length: 15; cdr3_aa: CASSQGLVGNYEQYF; cdr3_nt: TGTGCCAGCAGCCAAGGGTTAGTCGGTAACTACGAGCAGTACTTC